The 10 T cell receptor beta chains below were found in one sample sequenced in a study of blood T cells in healthy people across ages (dated by TCRdb to between 2014 and 2017). Receptors were amplified or captured by 5' RACE. A second PCR of 7 to 11 cycles was performed with a sample-barcoded 5' primer and a J-beta primer mix. Starting from the raw public reads, TCRdb applied fastp trimming at Q25, assembled clones with MiXCR and retained in-frame beta chains. CDR3 protein duplicates are merged, each entry listing the most common genes and DNA. A total of 1.5 million to 2 million distinct CDR3 sequences appear in this sample, 35% to 50% of them only once. Together, the top ten hold about 23% of the sample. Sequencing was done on a sample of blood. The receptor source for this set is a human donor in good health.

The J gene is TRBJ2-3, the V gene TRBV6-6, with 7 bases aligning to TRBD1. The CDR3 spans 15 residues. Per germline, CDR1 MNHNY and CDR2 SVGAGI (reference sequence). The V gene end was trimmed by 0 bases and the J gene end by 7 bases; junction bases not matched to a gene: 7. Here the CDR3 DNA reads TGTGCCAGCAGTTACTCGCAGGACAGGACAAATACGCAGTATTTT. Translation gives CASSYSQDRTNTQYF.

V and J are TRBV28 and TRBJ2-7; 7 nucleotides line up with TRBD1. The J call is doubtful: the DNA matches TRBJ2-5 better. This CDR3 has 15 residues. CDR1 and CDR2 from the germline V gene are MDHEN and SYDVKM. CDR3 sequence: CASSFMTGTRETQYF. CDR3 DNA sequence: TGTGCCAGCAGTTTTATGACAGGGACGAGAGAGACCCAGTACTTC.

There are a few counts of this clonotype. The CDR3 DNA reads TGTGCCAGCAGCCGATCGACAGGGGAATACGGCTACACCTTC. Its protein is CASSRSTGEYGYTF. The gene calls are TRBV7-2 and TRBJ1-2, with 8 bases aligning to TRBD1. J was trimmed by 8 bases and V by 5 bases; bases with no gene match: 10. There are 14 residues in the CDR3. Germline assignment: CDR1 SGHTA and CDR2 FQGNSA.

This clonotype was counted between two and nine times. The rearrangement links TRBV20-1 to TRBJ2-1, with 12 bases aligning to TRBD2. V was pared by 6 bases and J by 0 bases, with 6 bases of the junction left unmatched. Germline V lookup: CDR1 DFQATT, CDR2 SNEGSKA (reference sequence). This CDR3 is built from 16 residues. The CDR3: CSAGTSGSSSYNEQFF. The CDR3 nucleotides read TGCAGTGCCGGGACTAGCGGGTCGAGCTCCTACAATGAGCAGTTCTTC.

This clonotype was seen more than once but under ten times. The rearrangement uses TRBV10-3 and TRBJ1-2, with 9 bases aligning to TRBD1. Trimming at V came to 8 bases and at J to 10 bases, leaving 11 bases not matched to a gene. This CDR3 is 13 amino acids long. The germline gives CDR1 ENHRY, CDR2 SYGVKD. CDR3 coding DNA: TGTGCCATCGAACAGGGGGCGCGAGGAGACTACACCTTC. Translated: CAIEQGARGDYTF.

As for this clonotype: Given a much more abundant clone one base away, this may be a read error. No conserved phenylalanine or tryptophan ends this CDR3, so it is likely a read error. V and J are TRBV29-1 and TRBJ1-1; perhaps TRBD1 as D (6 bases). V was shortened by 7 bases and J by 0 bases, with 12 bases between the two germline ends. The CDR3 totals 13 residues. The V gene's germline CDR1 is SQVTM and CDR2 ANQGSEA. CDR3 amino acids: CSAYRDMNTEAFL. The CDR3 nucleotides read TGCAGCGCCTACAGGGACATGAACACTGAAGCTTTCTTG.

This chain connects TRBV2 to TRBJ2-4, with a weak D call TRBD2 (7 bases). Germline V gives CDR1 SNHLY, CDR2 FYNNEI. The CDR3 has 15 residues. Trimming shortened V by 6 bases and J by 7 bases, and 19 bases separated the two germline ends. CDR3 bases: TGTGCCAGCAGCTGGGGGGGACATACATGGAACATTCAGTACTTC. Amino acids: CASSWGGHTWNIQYF.

The rearrangement uses TRBV25-1 and TRBJ1-6, with D maybe TRBD1 (5 bases). Trimming left V 6 bases short and J 8 bases short, with 14 bases between. Germline V gene sequence: CDR1 MGHDK, CDR2 SYGVNS. The CDR3 loop spans 14 amino acids. CDR3 sequence: CASSRAGQYSPLHF. CDR3 bases: TGTGCCAGCAGCCGGGCAGGGCAATATTCACCCCTCCACTTT.

The gene calls are TRBV28 and TRBJ2-5, with TRBD1 matching over 9 bases. CDR3 length equals 14 residues. With V trimmed by 6 bases and J by 5 bases, 7 bases remained unmatched. Per the germline V gene, CDR1 is MDHEN and CDR2 is SYDVKM. For the CDR3, the DNA is TGTGCCAGCAGAACAACAGGGGGCGAGGAGACCCAGTACTTC. Translated, it gives CASRTTGGEETQYF.

The V and J genes are TRBV12-3 or TRBV12-4 and TRBJ1-2; no definite D call. The CDR3 totals 14 residues. V lost 3 bases to trimming and J lost 2 bases, with 10 bases between them. CDR3 protein: CASSFTDGNYGYTF. The CDR3, as DNA: TGTGCCAGCAGTTTTACAGATGGGAACTATGGCTACACCTTC.